These 15 T cell receptor beta chains came from one sample sequenced in a study of T cell repertoires in cytomegalovirus infection. TCRdb independently ran MiXCR on the reads; one entry per CDR3 protein. The data contain 600,000 to 800,000 distinct CDR3 sequences, approximately 25% of them seen just once; the ten biggest clones take up roughly 8%. Sequencing was carried out using CD8+ T cells from PBMCs. The receptors derive from a human donor in good health (CMV status not recorded). Some clones in this sample may be carry-over from other donors' samples.

This clonotype was counted between two and nine times. CDR3 protein: CATYPRTGQADTQYF. The CDR3 DNA reads TGTGCCACCTATCCGAGGACAGGGCAGGCAGATACGCAGTATTTT. The J gene is TRBJ2-3, the V gene TRBV27, with 8 nucleotides matching TRBD1. With 10 bases clipped from V and 4 bases from J, the junction kept 13 bases outside the gene matches. CDR1 and CDR2 from the germline V gene are MNHEY and SMNVEV (reference sequence). The CDR3 is made up of 15 amino acids.

This clonotype turned up a few times. This chain links TRBV29-1 with TRBJ2-5; 8 nucleotides align to TRBD1. Unmatched junction bases numbered 3, after V lost 4 bases and J lost 2 bases. The germline CDR1 and CDR2 sequences are SQVTM and ANQGSEA. The CDR3 extends over 13 amino acids. CDR3 coding DNA: TGCAGCGTTGTTCAGGGGGCACAAGAGACCCAGTACTTC. Residues: CSVVQGAQETQYF. Combining the CDR3 with reference TRBV29-1 and TRBJ2-5 gives the whole variable domain SAVISQKPSRDICQRGTSLTIQCQVDSQVTMMFWYRQQPGQSLTLIATANQGSEATYESGFVIDKFPISRPNLTFSTLTVSNMSPEDSSIYLCSVVQGAQETQYFGPGTRLLVL.

This clonotype was observed a few times. V and J are TRBV6-2 or TRBV6-3 and TRBJ2-7, with a tentative D call TRBD2 (6 bases). V was clipped by 0 bases and J by 6 bases, with 18 bases between them. CDR1 is MNHEY and CDR2 is SVGEGT in the germline V gene. The CDR3 spans 16 residues. The CDR3 nucleotides read TGTGCCAGCAGTTACTCGAGTAGGCGGGGCCGCCTCGAGCAGTACGTC. Amino acids: CASSYSSRRGRLEQYV.

This clonotype has ten or more counts. The CDR3 DNA is TGTGCCAGCAGTTACTCGCCGGGTGATACAGGGGGCGATACGCAGTATTTT. Translated, it gives CASSYSPGDTGGDTQYF. The chain is built from TRBV6-5 and TRBJ2-3; 9 bases line up with TRBD1. Germline loops: CDR1 MNHEY, CDR2 SVGAGI. Losses at the gene ends were 0 bases for V and 6 bases for J; bases not matched to a gene: 10. This CDR3 is built from 17 residues.

The table lists this clonotype with a few counts. The chain uses TRBV28 and TRBJ1-5; TRBD1 agrees at 7 bases. Germline CDR1 and CDR2: MDHEN and SYDVKM. This CDR3 region has 17 residues. J was trimmed by 0 bases and V by 4 bases; bases with no gene match: 9. CDR3 amino acids: CASSWTGAIYSNQPQHF. In DNA form, the CDR3 reads TGTGCCAGCAGTTGGACAGGAGCCATTTATAGCAATCAGCCCCAGCATTTT.

This clonotype was recorded at least ten times. The chain is built from TRBV7-9 and TRBJ2-5; D is ambiguous. The V and J ends lost 6 bases and 5 bases respectively, with 10 bases between them. This CDR3 has 12 amino acids. Per germline, CDR1 SEHNR and CDR2 FQNEAQ (reference sequence). The CDR3 loop is CASRWIKETQYF. CDR3 nucleotides: TGTGCCAGCAGGTGGATAAAGGAGACCCAGTACTTC.

The sample holds a few counts of this clonotype. The V call is TRBV6-5, the J call TRBJ2-1; 13 positions agree with TRBD2. The CDR3 length is 15 residues. Trimming took 2 bases from V and 10 from J; bases not matched to a gene: 5. CDR1 is MNHEY and CDR2 is SVGAGI in the germline V gene. CDR3 amino acids: CASSYTSGGAGEQFF. The CDR3 nucleotides are TGTGCCAGCAGTTACACTAGCGGGGGGGCCGGGGAGCAGTTCTTC.

In DNA form, the CDR3 reads TGTGCCATCAGTGAGCGGCAGGGGGGCGAGCAGTACTTC. Protein: CAISERQGGEQYF. The rearrangement links TRBV10-3 to TRBJ2-7; D may be TRBD1 (7 bases). V was trimmed by 2 bases and J by 6 bases, leaving 11 bases between them. The CDR3 sequence is 13 residues long. From germline, CDR1 is ENHRY and CDR2 SYGVKD.

The V call is TRBV28, the J call TRBJ2-1; 12 nucleotides line up with TRBD2. After removal of 4 bases from V and 0 bases from J, the junction contained 13 bases not matched to a gene. Germline CDR1 and CDR2: MDHEN and SYDVKM. The CDR3 is 20 amino acids. The CDR3 here is CASSSLRAGLAGHSYNEQFF. The CDR3 nucleotides are TGTGCCAGCAGTTCCCTCAGGGCTGGACTAGCGGGGCACTCCTACAATGAGCAGTTCTTC.

This clonotype was counted ten times or more. The CDR3 region has the DNA TGTGCCAGCAGCTTAGAATTTGTCAATGAGCAGTTCTTC. Its translation is CASSLEFVNEQFF. The genes are TRBV7-2 and TRBJ2-1; the D is unclear. The CDR3 has 13 residues. Per germline, CDR1 SGHTA and CDR2 FQGNSA. The V gene lost 1 base and the J gene lost 6 bases, with 7 bases spanning the gap.

This chain connects TRBV2 to TRBJ2-7; perhaps TRBD1 as D (5 bases). Germline loops: CDR1 SNHLY, CDR2 FYNNEI. V lost 2 bases and J lost 1, with 12 bases in between. This CDR3 spans 15 amino acids. The chain's CDR3 is CASSEWEGVSYEQYF. CDR3 sequence (DNA): TGTGCCAGCAGTGAATGGGAAGGGGTATCCTACGAGCAGTACTTC.

Worth noting for this clonotype: One end of the junction varies from germline; a read error may be responsible. CDR3 residues: CASSLRGQGAPGKLFF. CDR3 DNA: TGTGCCAGCAGTCTCCGTGGACAGGGGGCGCCCGGGAAGCTGTTTTTT. The chain has TRBV7-2 and TRBJ2-2; the match to TRBD1 covers 11 bases. CDR1 and CDR2 (germline): SGHTA, FQGNSA. The CDR3 spans 16 residues.

The rearrangement links TRBV27 to TRBJ2-1; the match to TRBD2 covers 15 bases. Germline loops: CDR1 MNHEY, CDR2 SMNVEV (reference sequence). The CDR3 covers 16 residues. V dropped 4 bases and J dropped 6; count of bases not matched to a gene: 4. The CDR3 spells CASSSWTSGGGNEQFF. CDR3 nucleotide sequence: TGTGCCAGCAGTTCCTGGACTAGCGGGGGGGGCAATGAGCAGTTCTTC.

V gene TRBV27 combines with J gene TRBJ2-3, with a tentative D call TRBD1 (6 bases). Germline V gene lookup returns CDR1 MNHEY and CDR2 SMNVEV (reference sequence). The CDR3 consists of 18 residues. V was shortened by 6 bases and J by 0 bases, with 22 bases between the two germline ends. CDR3 loop: CASSSRLTGTPSTDTQYF. CDR3 sequence (DNA): TGTGCCAGCAGCTCCCGCCTTACCGGGACACCTAGCACAGATACGCAGTATTTT.

This clonotype was counted between two and nine times. An end of the junction does not agree with germline; a read error may underlie this. The chain is built from TRBV15 and TRBJ1-5; TRBD1 matches at 8 bases. Per the germline V gene, CDR1 is LNHNV and CDR2 is YYDKDF (reference sequence). CDR3 length: 15 amino acids. CDR3 sequence: CVTSGDRGMGQPQHF. The CDR3 DNA follows: TGTGTCACCAGCGGAGACAGGGGTATGGGTCAGCCCCAGCATTTT. The full variable domain, with the rest looked up from reference TRBV15 and TRBJ1-5, is DAMVIQNPRYQVTQFGKPVTLSCSQTLNHNVMYWYQQKSSQAPKLLFHYYDKDFNNEADTPDNFQSRRPNTSFCFLDIRSPGLGDTAMYLCVTSGDRGMGQPQHFGDGTRLSIL.